Shown below are 5 T cell receptor beta chains from a single sample sequenced in a study of tumor-infiltrating lymphocytes in localized non-small cell lung cancer. Generated by immunoSEQ multiplex PCR, the TCRdb table keeps only in-frame clones and is missing some. The top ten clones hold 4% to 5.5% of a sample with roughly 8,400 clones, around 77% of them seen once. The sample was lung tumor tissue. The receptors stem from a human donor with non-small cell lung cancer.

This clone was seen a handful of times. J is TRBJ2-1 and V is TRBV29-1; 7 nucleotides match TRBD2. Germline loops: CDR1 SQVTM, CDR2 ANQGSEA. CDR3 length equals 14 residues. J gave up 6 bases and V 4 bases, and 9 bases lay outside the gene matches. The DNA for the CDR3 is TGCAGCGTTGGACGTGGGGGGGTGGGCAATGAGCAGTTCTTC. This gives the protein CSVGRGGVGNEQFF.

This clone is medium-sized by share. The chain joins TRBV2 to TRBJ2-7; 7 bases fit TRBD1. The CDR3 has 10 residues. V gave up 9 bases and J gave up 6 bases; unmatched junction bases: 2. Germline assignment: CDR1 SNHLY and CDR2 FYNNEI. The CDR3 DNA reads TGTGCCAGTGAGGGGGCCGAGCAGTACTTC. It translates to CASEGAEQYF.

The chain uses TRBV4-2 and TRBJ1-2; D gene unclear. Germline CDR1 and CDR2: LGHNA and YNFKEQ. V lost 1 base, J lost 0 bases, and 9 bases lay in between. This CDR3 region has 15 residues. Here the CDR3 DNA reads TGTGCCAGCAGCCAAGCACCGGGCGCTAACTATGGCTACACCTTC. Translated: CASSQAPGANYGYTF.

This clone has a handful of counts. V usage is TRBV27 and J usage is TRBJ1-2, with a possible D match to TRBD1 (6 bases). V lost 6 bases to trimming and J lost 0 bases, with 14 bases between them. In germline, CDR1 is MNHEY, CDR2 SMNVEV (reference sequence). This CDR3 has 15 amino acids. Here the CDR3 reads CASSQQGGANYGYTF. The CDR3 DNA sequence: TGTGCCAGCAGCCAACAGGGAGGGGCTAACTATGGCTACACCTTC.

The chain employs TRBV18 and TRBJ1-5; D uncertain. Between the trimmed V and J ends, which lost 6 bases and 4 bases, there was a span of 10 bases. Looked up from germline, CDR1 is KGHSH and CDR2 is LQKENI. The CDR3 extends over 13 amino acids. The DNA of the CDR3 is TGTGCCAGCTCCTTCGGTTGGAATCAGCCCCAGCATTTT. It codes for CASSFGWNQPQHF.